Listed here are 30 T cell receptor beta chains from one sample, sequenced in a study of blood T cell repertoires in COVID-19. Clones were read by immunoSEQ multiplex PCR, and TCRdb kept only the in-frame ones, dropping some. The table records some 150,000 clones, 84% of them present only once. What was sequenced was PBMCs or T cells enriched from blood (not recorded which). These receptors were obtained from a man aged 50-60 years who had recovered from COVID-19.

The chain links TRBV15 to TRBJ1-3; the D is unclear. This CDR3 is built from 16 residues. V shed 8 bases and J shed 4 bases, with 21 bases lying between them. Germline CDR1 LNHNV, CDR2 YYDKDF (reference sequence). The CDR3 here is CATALDSGLGGNTIYF. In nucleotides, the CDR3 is TGTGCCACCGCTCTGGATTCGGGATTAGGGGGAAACACCATATATTTT.

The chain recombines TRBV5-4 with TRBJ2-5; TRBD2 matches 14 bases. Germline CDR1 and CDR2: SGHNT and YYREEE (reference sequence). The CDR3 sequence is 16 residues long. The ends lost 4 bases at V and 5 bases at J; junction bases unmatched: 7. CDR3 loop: CASSPTSGGARETQYF. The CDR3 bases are TGTGCCAGCAGCCCGACTAGCGGGGGGGCCCGGGAGACCCAGTACTTC.

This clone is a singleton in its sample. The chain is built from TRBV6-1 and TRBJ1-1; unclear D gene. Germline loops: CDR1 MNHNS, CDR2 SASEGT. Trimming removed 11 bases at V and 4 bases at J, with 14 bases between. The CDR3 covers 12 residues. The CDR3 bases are TGTGCCTGTCTACGAGGAGGCACTGAAGCTTTCTTT. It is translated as CACLRGGTEAFF.

CDR3: CASSPPRGVYNEQFF. The CDR3 nucleotides read TGTGCCAGCTCACCGCCCAGGGGAGTATACAATGAGCAGTTCTTC. J is TRBJ2-1 and V is TRBV18; possible D gene TRBD1, 6 bases. CDR3 length: 15 residues. Trimming took off 3 bases at V and 4 bases at J, with 13 bases between the two ends. CDR1 and CDR2 from the germline V gene are KGHSH and LQKENI.

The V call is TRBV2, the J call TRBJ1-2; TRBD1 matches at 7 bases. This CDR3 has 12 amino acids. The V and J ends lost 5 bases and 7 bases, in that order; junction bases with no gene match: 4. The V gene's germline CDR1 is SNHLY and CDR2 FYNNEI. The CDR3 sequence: CASSRDRVGYTF. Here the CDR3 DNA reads TGTGCCAGCAGTAGAGACAGGGTTGGCTACACCTTC.

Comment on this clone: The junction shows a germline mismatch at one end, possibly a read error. In DNA, the CDR3 is TGTGCCAGCAGTTTGGACAGGGCCACAGATACGCAGTATTTT. It codes for CASSLDRATDTQYF. This chain joins TRBV5-4 and TRBJ2-3, with TRBD1 matching over 8 bases. CDR3 length: 14 amino acids. From germline, CDR1 is SGHNT and CDR2 YYREEE (reference sequence).

In nucleotides, the CDR3 is TGTGCCAGCAGTCTACCGGGACATCGGACCTCTGGAAACACCATATATTTT. Its translation: CASSLPGHRTSGNTIYF. V is TRBV28 and J is TRBJ1-3; weak D call: TRBD1 (6 bases). V dropped 5 bases and J dropped 0 bases, with 17 bases sitting between them. Germline V gene lookup returns CDR1 MDHEN and CDR2 SYDVKM. This CDR3 has 17 residues.

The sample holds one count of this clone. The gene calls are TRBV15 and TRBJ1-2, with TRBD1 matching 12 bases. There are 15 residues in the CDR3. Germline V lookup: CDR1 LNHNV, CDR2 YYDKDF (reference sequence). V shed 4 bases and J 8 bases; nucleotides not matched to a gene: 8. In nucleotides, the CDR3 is TGTGCCACCAGCACCCGGGGACAGGGGGCGAGAGGCTACACCTTC. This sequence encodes CATSTRGQGARGYTF.

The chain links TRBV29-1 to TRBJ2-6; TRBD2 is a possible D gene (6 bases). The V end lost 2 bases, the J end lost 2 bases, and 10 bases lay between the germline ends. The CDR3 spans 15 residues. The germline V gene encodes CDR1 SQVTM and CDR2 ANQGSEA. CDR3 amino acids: CSVELGGTGANVLTF. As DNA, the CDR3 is TGCAGCGTTGAACTTGGGGGGACTGGGGCCAACGTCCTGACTTTC.

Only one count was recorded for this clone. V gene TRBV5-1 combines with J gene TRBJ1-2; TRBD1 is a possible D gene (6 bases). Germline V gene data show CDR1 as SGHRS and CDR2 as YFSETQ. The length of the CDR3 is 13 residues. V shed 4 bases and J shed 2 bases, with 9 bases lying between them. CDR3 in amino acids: CASSEQGNYGYTF. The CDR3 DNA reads TGCGCCAGCAGCGAACAGGGAAACTATGGCTACACCTTC.

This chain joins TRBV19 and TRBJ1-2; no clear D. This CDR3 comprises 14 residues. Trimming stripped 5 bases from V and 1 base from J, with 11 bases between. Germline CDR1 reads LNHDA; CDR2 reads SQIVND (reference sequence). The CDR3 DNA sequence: TGTGCCAGTAGTCGAAACAGAGTTAACTATGGCTACACCTTC. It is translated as CASSRNRVNYGYTF. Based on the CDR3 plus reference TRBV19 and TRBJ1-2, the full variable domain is DGGITQSPKYLFRKEGQNVTLSCEQNLNHDAMYWYRQDPGQGLRLIYYSQIVNDFQKGDIAEGYSVSREKKESFPLTVTSAQKNPTAFYLCASSRNRVNYGYTFGSGTRLTVV.

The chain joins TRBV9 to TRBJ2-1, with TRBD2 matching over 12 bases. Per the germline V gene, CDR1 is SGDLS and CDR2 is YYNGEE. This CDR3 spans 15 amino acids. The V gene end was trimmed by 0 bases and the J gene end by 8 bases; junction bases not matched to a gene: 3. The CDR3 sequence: CASSVVLAGGHEQFF. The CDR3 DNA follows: TGTGCCAGCAGCGTAGTACTAGCGGGGGGACATGAGCAGTTCTTC.

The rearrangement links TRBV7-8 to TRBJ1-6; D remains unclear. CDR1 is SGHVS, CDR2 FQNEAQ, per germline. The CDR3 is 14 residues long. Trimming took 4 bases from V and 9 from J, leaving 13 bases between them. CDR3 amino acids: CASSSSRGTSPLHF. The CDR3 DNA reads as TGTGCCAGCAGCTCGAGCCGCGGAACTTCACCCCTCCACTTT.

The CDR3, as DNA: TGTGCCACCAACAGGAACACTGAAGCTTTCTTT. Its translation is CATNRNTEAFF. The V gene is TRBV24-1, the J gene TRBJ1-1; D is undetermined. CDR3 length: 11 amino acids. Germline V lookup: CDR1 KGHDR, CDR2 SFDVKD. V was pared by 8 bases and J by 1 base, with 4 bases between.

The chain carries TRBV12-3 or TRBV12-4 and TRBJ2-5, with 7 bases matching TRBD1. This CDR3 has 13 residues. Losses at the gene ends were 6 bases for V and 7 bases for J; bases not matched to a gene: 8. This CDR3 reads CASRSGTAATQYF. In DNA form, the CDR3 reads TGTGCCAGCAGATCCGGGACAGCGGCGACCCAGTACTTC.

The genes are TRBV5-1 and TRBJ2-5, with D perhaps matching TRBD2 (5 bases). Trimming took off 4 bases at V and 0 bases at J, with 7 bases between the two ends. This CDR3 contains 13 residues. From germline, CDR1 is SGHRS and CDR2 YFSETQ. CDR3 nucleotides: TGCGCCAGCAGCCCGGGGTACCAAGAGACCCAGTACTTC. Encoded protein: CASSPGYQETQYF.

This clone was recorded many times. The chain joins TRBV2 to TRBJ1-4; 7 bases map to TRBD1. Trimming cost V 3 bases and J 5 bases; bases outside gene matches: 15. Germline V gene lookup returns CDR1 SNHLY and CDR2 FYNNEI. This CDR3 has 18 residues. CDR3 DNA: TGTGCCAGCAGTGAGGGGACAGCTGGCTCAGGGGGGAATGAAAAACTGTTTTTT. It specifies CASSEGTAGSGGNEKLFF.

CDR3 DNA: TGTGCCAGCAGCCCGTATTCTGGAAACACCATATATTTT. Its translation is CASSPYSGNTIYF. V usage is TRBV11-2 and J usage is TRBJ1-3; D ambiguous. The CDR3 totals 13 residues. Deletions cut 5 bases from V and 1 base from J, with 6 bases between. Germline CDR1 and CDR2: SGHAT and FQNNGV.

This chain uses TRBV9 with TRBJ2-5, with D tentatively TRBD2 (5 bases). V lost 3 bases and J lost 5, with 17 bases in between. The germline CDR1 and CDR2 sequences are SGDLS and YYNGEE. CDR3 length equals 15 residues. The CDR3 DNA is TGTGCCAGCAGCGCCGAGGGAGCCTCCTGGGAGACCCAGTACTTC. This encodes CASSAEGASWETQYF.

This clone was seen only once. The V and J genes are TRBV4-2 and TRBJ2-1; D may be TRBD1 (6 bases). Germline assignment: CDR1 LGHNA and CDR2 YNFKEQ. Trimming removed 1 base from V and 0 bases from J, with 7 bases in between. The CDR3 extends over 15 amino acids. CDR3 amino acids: CASSQGTDSYNEQFF. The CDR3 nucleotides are TGTGCCAGCAGCCAAGGGACAGACTCCTACAATGAGCAGTTCTTC.

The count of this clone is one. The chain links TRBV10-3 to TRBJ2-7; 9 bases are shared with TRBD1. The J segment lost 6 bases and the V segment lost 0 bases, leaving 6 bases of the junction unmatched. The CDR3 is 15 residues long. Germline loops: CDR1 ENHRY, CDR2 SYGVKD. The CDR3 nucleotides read TGTGCCATCAGTGAGTCCTGGGACAGGGAGTTCGAGCAGTACTTC. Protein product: CAISESWDREFEQYF.

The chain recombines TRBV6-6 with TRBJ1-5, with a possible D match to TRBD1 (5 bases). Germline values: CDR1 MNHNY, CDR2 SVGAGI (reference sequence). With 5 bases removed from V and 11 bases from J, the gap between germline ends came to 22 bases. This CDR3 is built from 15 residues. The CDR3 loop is CASSGEPRQWQTQHF. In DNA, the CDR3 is TGTGCCAGCAGTGGCGAACCCCGACAGTGGCAAACCCAGCATTTT.

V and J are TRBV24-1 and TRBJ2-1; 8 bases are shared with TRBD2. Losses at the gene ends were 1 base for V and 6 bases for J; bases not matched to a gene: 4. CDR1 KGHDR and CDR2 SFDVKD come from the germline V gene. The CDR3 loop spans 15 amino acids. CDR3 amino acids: CATSDFSRGGNEQFF. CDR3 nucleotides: TGTGCCACCAGTGATTTTTCACGGGGGGGCAATGAGCAGTTCTTC.

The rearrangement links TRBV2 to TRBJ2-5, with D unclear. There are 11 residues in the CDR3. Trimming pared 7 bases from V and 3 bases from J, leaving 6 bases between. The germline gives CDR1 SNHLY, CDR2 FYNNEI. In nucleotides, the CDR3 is TGTGCCAGCACCTTAAAAGAGACCCAGTACTTC. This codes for CASTLKETQYF.

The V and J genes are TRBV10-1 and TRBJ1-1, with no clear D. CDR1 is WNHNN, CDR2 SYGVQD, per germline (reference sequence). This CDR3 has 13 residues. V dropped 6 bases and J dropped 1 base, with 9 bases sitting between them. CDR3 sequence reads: CASRREPNTEAFF. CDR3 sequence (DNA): TGCGCCAGCAGACGGGAGCCGAACACTGAAGCTTTCTTT.

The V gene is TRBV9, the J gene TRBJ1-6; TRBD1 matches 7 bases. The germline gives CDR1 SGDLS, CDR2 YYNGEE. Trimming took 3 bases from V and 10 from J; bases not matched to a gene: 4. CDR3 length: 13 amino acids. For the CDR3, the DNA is TGTGCCAGCAGCGCGGGGACAGTCTCACCCCTCCACTTT. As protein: CASSAGTVSPLHF.

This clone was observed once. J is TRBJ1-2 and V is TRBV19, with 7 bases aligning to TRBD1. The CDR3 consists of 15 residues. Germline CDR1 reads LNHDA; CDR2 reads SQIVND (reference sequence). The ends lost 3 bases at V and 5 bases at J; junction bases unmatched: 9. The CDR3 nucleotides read TGTGCCAGTAGTATTTCGGCAGGGGGAAGGTATGGCTACACCTTC. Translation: CASSISAGGRYGYTF.

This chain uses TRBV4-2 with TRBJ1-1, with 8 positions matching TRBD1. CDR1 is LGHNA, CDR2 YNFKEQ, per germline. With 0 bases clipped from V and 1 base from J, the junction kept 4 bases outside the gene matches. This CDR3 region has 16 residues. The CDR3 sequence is CASSQEGTGPNTEAFF. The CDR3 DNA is TGTGCCAGCAGCCAAGAGGGGACAGGCCCGAACACTGAAGCTTTCTTT.

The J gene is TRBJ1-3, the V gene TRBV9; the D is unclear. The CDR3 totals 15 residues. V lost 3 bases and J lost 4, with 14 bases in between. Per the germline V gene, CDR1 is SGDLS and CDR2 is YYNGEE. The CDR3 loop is CASSETSGAGNTIYF. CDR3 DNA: TGTGCCAGCAGCGAGACCTCAGGTGCCGGAAACACCATATATTTT.

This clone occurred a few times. The chain's CDR3 is CASKSQGTPLHF. DNA for the CDR3: TGTGCCAGCAAATCACAGGGTACACCCCTCCACTTT. The chain couples TRBV27 to TRBJ1-6, with a weak D call TRBD1 (6 bases). V gave up 7 bases and J gave up 11 bases, with 12 bases separating them. The CDR3 runs 12 residues. Germline loops: CDR1 MNHEY, CDR2 SMNVEV (reference sequence).